The next 22 T cell receptor beta chains were all read from a single sample in a study of T cell responses to AZD1222 COVID-19 vaccine. Some clones are missing from TCRdb's copy, which holds only in-frame ones; the method was immunoSEQ multiplex PCR. The sample shows some 87,000 clones, about 93% of them seen only once. The specimen comprised peripheral blood, sampled on day 0 of MenACWY control vaccination. The receptors derive from an adult in good health.

The chain is built from TRBV12-5 and TRBJ2-1; 10 bases map to TRBD1. CDR3 length equals 16 residues. Germline CDR1 is LGHNT and CDR2 is FRNRAP. V trimming: 1 base; J trimming: 2 bases; junction bases outside the gene matches: 2. CDR3: CASGLAGQGAYNEQFF. The CDR3 nucleotides read TGTGCTAGTGGTTTGGCCGGACAGGGGGCCTACAATGAGCAGTTCTTC.

CDR3 region: CASSQIETQYF. In DNA form, the CDR3 reads TGTGCCAGCAGCCAAATAGAGACCCAGTACTTC. The chain combines TRBV3-1 (or the pseudogene TRBV3-2) with TRBJ2-5; unclear D gene. The CDR3 is 11 residues long. From germline, CDR1 is LGHDT and CDR2 YNNKEL (reference sequence). V was trimmed by 2 bases and J by 4 bases, leaving 2 bases between them.

The genes are TRBV27 and TRBJ2-7; possibly TRBD1 for D (6 bases). CDR1 is MNHEY, CDR2 SMNVEV, per germline (reference sequence). V was shortened by 3 bases and J by 1 base, with 10 bases between the two germline ends. The CDR3 is made up of 14 amino acids. CDR3 protein: CASSFQGPSYEQYF. Here the CDR3 DNA reads TGTGCCAGCAGTTTTCAGGGGCCTTCCTACGAGCAGTACTTC.

This clone has just one count. J is TRBJ2-1 and V is TRBV11-3, with D unresolved. The length of the CDR3 is 13 residues. Looked up from germline, CDR1 is SGHNT and CDR2 is YENEEA. The V end lost 5 bases, the J end lost 7 bases, and 12 bases lay between the germline ends. The CDR3 DNA is TGTGCCAGCAGCCTGGTCGGGTTAAATGAGCAGTTCTTC. Encoded protein: CASSLVGLNEQFF.

The chain uses TRBV7-2 and TRBJ2-1; a weak D match, TRBD2 (6 bases). The germline V gene encodes CDR1 SGHTA and CDR2 FQGNSA. CDR3 length: 15 residues. Trimming pared 2 bases from V and 9 bases from J, leaving 17 bases between. CDR3 protein: CASSLRAASEAEQFF. CDR3 bases: TGTGCCAGCAGCTTAAGGGCGGCTAGCGAGGCTGAGCAGTTCTTC.

This chain uses TRBV5-1 with TRBJ2-5, with D perhaps matching TRBD2 (5 bases). Germline-derived CDR1 and CDR2 are SGHRS and YFSETQ. Deletions cut 2 bases from V and 0 bases from J, with 8 bases between. The CDR3 length is 14 residues. CDR3 residues: CASSFFGDQETQYF. The CDR3 region has the DNA TGCGCCAGCAGCTTTTTCGGGGACCAAGAGACCCAGTACTTC.

This clone was observed a single time. This chain uses TRBV5-6 with TRBJ2-3; 10 positions match TRBD2. This CDR3 comprises 16 residues. V was pared by 4 bases and J by 0 bases, with 5 bases of the junction left unmatched. In germline, CDR1 is SGHDT, CDR2 YYEEEE. CDR3 nucleotides: TGTGCCAGCAGCCGAAGGACTAGCGGTAGCACAGATACGCAGTATTTT. Protein product: CASSRRTSGSTDTQYF. Full variable domain (missing parts from reference TRBV5-6 and TRBJ2-3): DAGVTQSPTHLIKTRGQQVTLRCSPKSGHDTVSWYQQALGQGPQFIFQYYEEEERQRGNFPDRFSGHQFPNYSSELNVNALLLGDSALYLCASSRRTSGSTDTQYFGPGTRLTVL.

The chain is built from TRBV2 and TRBJ2-3; 13 bases agree with TRBD2. Germline-derived CDR1 and CDR2 are SNHLY and FYNNEI. V was clipped by 7 bases and J by 5 bases; unmatched bases: 15. The CDR3 loop spans 18 amino acids. Here the CDR3 DNA reads TGTGCCAGCACCCGGACTAGCGGGAGCCCTTTCCGGGGAGATACGCAGTATTTT. Its protein product is CASTRTSGSPFRGDTQYF.

CDR3 residues: CASSIHSSLDYEQYF. CDR3 DNA: TGTGCCAGTAGTATACACAGCAGCCTAGACTACGAGCAGTACTTC. The chain has TRBV19 and TRBJ2-7; D unclear. With 2 bases removed from V and 3 bases from J, the gap between germline ends came to 14 bases. This CDR3 contains 15 residues. CDR1 is LNHDA and CDR2 is SQIVND in the germline V gene (reference sequence).

The chain carries TRBV4-3 and TRBJ1-2; TRBD1 is a possible D gene (5 bases). CDR3 length: 13 amino acids. V was pared by 0 bases and J by 7 bases, with 9 bases between. Germline V gives CDR1 LGHNA, CDR2 YSLEER. CDR3 sequence (DNA): TGCGCCAGCAGCCAAGATTTAGGGGTTGGCTACACCTTC. This translates into CASSQDLGVGYTF.

The chain couples TRBV6-5 to TRBJ1-4; weak D call: TRBD1 (6 bases). V shed 4 bases and J shed 7 bases, with 16 bases lying between them. The germline CDR1 and CDR2 sequences are MNHEY and SVGAGI. The CDR3 spans 15 residues. The chain's CDR3 is CASSSKGGRSEKLFF. In DNA, the CDR3 is TGTGCCAGCAGTTCTAAGGGGGGGCGGAGTGAAAAACTGTTTTTT.

The chain combines TRBV5-1 with TRBJ2-7, with 10 bases matching TRBD1. V was pared by 4 bases and J by 5 bases, with 6 bases of the junction left unmatched. The CDR3 spans 14 residues. The germline V gene encodes CDR1 SGHRS and CDR2 YFSETQ. In DNA form, the CDR3 reads TGCGCCAGCAGCATCGGACAGGGGGTGAACGAGCAGTACTTC. It translates to CASSIGQGVNEQYF.

As concerns this clone: At one of its ends the junction is not consistent with the germline gene, which may arise from a read error. The gene calls are TRBV6-6 and TRBJ1-1; D gene ambiguous. Germline lookup yields CDR1 MNHNY and CDR2 SVGAGI (reference sequence). The length of the CDR3 is 11 residues. Written as DNA, the CDR3 is TGTGCCAGCAGTTTTTTGGCGGGAGTTGACTTT. Translated, it gives CASSFLAGVDF.

The rearrangement joins TRBV7-3 to TRBJ2-2; no clear D gene. In germline, CDR1 is SGHTA, CDR2 FQGTGA. Trimming stripped 5 bases from V and 3 bases from J, with 4 bases between. The CDR3 runs 12 residues. The CDR3 here is CASSRYTGELFF. The DNA of the CDR3 is TGTGCCAGCAGCCGATACACCGGGGAGCTGTTTTTT. The whole variable domain, filled in from reference TRBV7-3 and TRBJ2-2, reads GAGVSQTPSNKVTEKGKYVELRCDPISGHTALYWYRQSLGQGPEFLIYFQGTGAADDSGLPNDRFFAVRPEGSVSTLKIQRTERGDSAVYLCASSRYTGELFFGEGSRLTVL.

The chain combines TRBV12-5 with TRBJ2-7; D may be TRBD1 (5 bases). Looked up from germline, CDR1 is LGHNT and CDR2 is FRNRAP. The V end was cut by 6 bases, the J end by 2 bases, with 17 bases between. This CDR3 region has 15 residues. The CDR3, as DNA: TGTGCTAGTGGAAGATACAGGCTAACAACCTACGAGCAGTACTTC. The encoded protein is CASGRYRLTTYEQYF.

This clone was seen a single time. The V and J genes are TRBV11-2 and TRBJ2-1; maybe TRBD1 (5 bases). There are 14 residues in the CDR3. Germline V gives CDR1 SGHAT, CDR2 FQNNGV. Trimming left V 3 bases short and J 7 bases short, with 13 bases between. CDR3 nucleotides: TGTGCCAGCAGCTTCTCCCAGGGCTGGAATGAGCAGTTCTTC. Its protein product is CASSFSQGWNEQFF.

The chain carries TRBV3-1 (or the pseudogene TRBV3-2) and TRBJ2-7, with 8 bases aligning to TRBD2. The germline V gene has CDR1 LGHDT and CDR2 YNNKEL (reference sequence). The V segment lost 4 bases and the J segment 5 bases; nucleotides outside the gene matches: 4. The CDR3 is 13 amino acids. CDR3 region: CASSRGTRDEQYF. The CDR3 DNA reads as TGTGCCAGCAGCCGCGGGACTAGAGACGAGCAGTACTTC.

This rearrangement joins TRBV18 to TRBJ2-5; D not certain. In germline, CDR1 is KGHSH, CDR2 LQKENI. This CDR3 has 15 amino acids. Trimming took off 0 bases at V and 5 bases at J, with 13 bases between the two ends. CDR3 loop: CASSPPAAHGETQYF. The CDR3 region has the DNA TGTGCCAGCTCACCACCGGCAGCTCACGGGGAGACCCAGTACTTC.

The chain couples TRBV3-1 (or the pseudogene TRBV3-2) to TRBJ1-2; no clear D gene. Per germline, CDR1 LGHDT and CDR2 YNNKEL (reference sequence). V was shortened by 0 bases and J by 8 bases, with 7 bases between the two germline ends. The CDR3 length is 12 residues. This CDR3 reads CASSQDQRGYTF. CDR3 nucleotides: TGTGCCAGCAGCCAAGATCAACGGGGCTACACCTTC.

The chain combines TRBV10-3 with TRBJ2-7, with TRBD2 matching over 10 bases. The germline V gene encodes CDR1 ENHRY and CDR2 SYGVKD. The CDR3 covers 15 residues. The junction had 11 bases not matched to a gene; V was cut back by 6 bases and J by 6 bases. The CDR3 DNA sequence: TGTGCCATCAGAACCGAGCGGGAGGGCCTGAGCGAGCAGTACTTC. Translating it yields CAIRTEREGLSEQYF.

The V gene is TRBV6-5, the J gene TRBJ1-1; D unclear. Looked up from germline, CDR1 is MNHEY and CDR2 is SVGAGI. This CDR3 comprises 13 residues. V lost 5 bases, J lost 0 bases, and 7 bases lay in between. The CDR3 nucleotides read TGTGCCAGCAGTCGGGATGTGAACACTGAAGCTTTCTTT. It encodes CASSRDVNTEAFF.

The J gene is TRBJ2-7, the V gene TRBV3-1 (or the pseudogene TRBV3-2), with D tentatively TRBD1 or TRBD2 (5 bases each). Between the trimmed V and J ends, which lost 4 bases and 6 bases, there was a span of 19 bases. Germline V gene data show CDR1 as LGHDT and CDR2 as YNNKEL (reference sequence). This CDR3 contains 15 residues. In DNA, the CDR3 is TGTGCCAGCAGCCCCCGGGCCTCCCGAGGGGCCGAGCAGTACTTC. Translation gives CASSPRASRGAEQYF.